This T cell receptor (beta chain) originates from a study of identifying expanded T cells in peripheral blood. General observations from the study: Differentially abundant clones: roughly 1.3 between replicates, roughly 16 at about two weeks, 19 to 20 at four. Variance in clone template counts between approximately 2-week samples significantly increased with total template count across all healthy donors.

This clone turned up a few times. The antigen is unknown. Germline V lookup: CDR1 MNHEY, CDR2 SVGAGI. Trimming took 3 bases from V and 2 from J, leaving 14 bases between them. The CDR3 is made up of 15 amino acids. Libraries were prepared by immunoSEQ multiplex PCR; TCRdb keeps only in-frame clonotypes and omits some of them. This sample has under 150,000 clones; 75% to 90% occur once, and the top ten carry more than 7%. This receptor was obtained from a person aged 18 to 69 in good health. The J gene is TRBJ2-7, the V gene TRBV6-5, with D tentatively TRBD1 or TRBD2 (5 bases each). The specimen was blood. The CDR3 sequence is CASSYTGDGAYEQYF. The DNA for the CDR3 is TGTGCCAGCAGTTATACCGGGGACGGTGCCTACGAGCAGTACTTC.